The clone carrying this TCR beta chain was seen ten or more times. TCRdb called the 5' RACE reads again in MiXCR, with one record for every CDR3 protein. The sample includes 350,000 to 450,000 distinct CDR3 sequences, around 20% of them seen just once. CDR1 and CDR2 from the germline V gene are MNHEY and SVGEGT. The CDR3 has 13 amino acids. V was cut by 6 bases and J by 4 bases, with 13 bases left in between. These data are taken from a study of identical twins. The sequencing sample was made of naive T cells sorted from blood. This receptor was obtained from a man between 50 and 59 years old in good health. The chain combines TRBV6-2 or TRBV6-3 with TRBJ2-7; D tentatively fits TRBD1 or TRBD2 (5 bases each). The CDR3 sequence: CASSRDRFYEQYF. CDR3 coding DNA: TGTGCCAGCAGCCGGGACCGATTTTACGAGCAGTACTTC.